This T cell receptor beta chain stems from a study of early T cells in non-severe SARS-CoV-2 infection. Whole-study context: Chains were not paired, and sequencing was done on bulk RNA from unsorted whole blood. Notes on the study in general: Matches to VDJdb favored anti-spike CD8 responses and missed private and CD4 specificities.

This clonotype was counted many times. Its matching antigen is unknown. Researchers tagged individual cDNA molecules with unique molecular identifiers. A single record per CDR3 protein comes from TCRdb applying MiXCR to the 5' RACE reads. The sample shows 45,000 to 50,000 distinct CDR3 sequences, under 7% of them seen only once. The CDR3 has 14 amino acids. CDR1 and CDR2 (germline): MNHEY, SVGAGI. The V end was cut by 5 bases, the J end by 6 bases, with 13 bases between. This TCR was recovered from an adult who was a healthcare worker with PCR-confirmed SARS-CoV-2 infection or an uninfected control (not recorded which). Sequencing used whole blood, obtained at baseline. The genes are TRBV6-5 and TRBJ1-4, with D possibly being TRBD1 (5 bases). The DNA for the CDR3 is TGTGCCAGCAGTAGGGGTAGGGGAGATGAAAAACTGTTTTTT. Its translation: CASSRGRGDEKLFF.